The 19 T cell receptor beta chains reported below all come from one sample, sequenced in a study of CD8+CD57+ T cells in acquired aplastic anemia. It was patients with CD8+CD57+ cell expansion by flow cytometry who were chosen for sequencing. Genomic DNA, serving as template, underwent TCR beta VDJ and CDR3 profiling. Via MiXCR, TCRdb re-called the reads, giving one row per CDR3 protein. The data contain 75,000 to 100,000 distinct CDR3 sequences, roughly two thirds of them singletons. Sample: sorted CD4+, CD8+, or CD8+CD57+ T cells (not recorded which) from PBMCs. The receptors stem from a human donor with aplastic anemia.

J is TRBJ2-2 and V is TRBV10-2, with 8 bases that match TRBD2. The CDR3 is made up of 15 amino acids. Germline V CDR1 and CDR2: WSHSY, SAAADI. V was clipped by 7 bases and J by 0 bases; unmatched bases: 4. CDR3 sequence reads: CASTMGLANTGELFF. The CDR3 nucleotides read TGCGCCAGCACAATGGGACTAGCGAACACCGGGGAGCTGTTTTTT.

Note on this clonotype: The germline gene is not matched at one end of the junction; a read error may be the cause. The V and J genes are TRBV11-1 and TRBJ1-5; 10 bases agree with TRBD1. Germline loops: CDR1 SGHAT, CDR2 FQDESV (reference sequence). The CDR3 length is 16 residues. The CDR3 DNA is TGTGCCTGCAGCCGCGACAGGGGGCGAGGCAATCAGCCCCAGCATTTT. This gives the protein CACSRDRGRGNQPQHF.

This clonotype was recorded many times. CDR3: CASSYSILGGELFF. In nucleotides, the CDR3 is TGTGCCAGCAGTTACTCTATTTTGGGCGGGGAGCTGTTTTTT. This rearrangement joins TRBV6-6 to TRBJ2-2, with D unresolved. Trimming stripped 0 bases from V and 7 bases from J, with 9 bases between. The CDR3 consists of 14 residues. Germline V lookup: CDR1 MNHNY, CDR2 SVGAGI (reference sequence).

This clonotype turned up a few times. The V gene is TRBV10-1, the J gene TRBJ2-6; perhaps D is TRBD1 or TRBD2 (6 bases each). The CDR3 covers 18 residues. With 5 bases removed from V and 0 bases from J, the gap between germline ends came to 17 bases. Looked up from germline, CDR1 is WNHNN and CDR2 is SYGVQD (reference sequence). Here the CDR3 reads CASSPGGGHSSGANVLTF. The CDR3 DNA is TGCGCCAGCAGTCCAGGAGGGGGGCACAGCTCTGGGGCCAACGTCCTGACTTTC.

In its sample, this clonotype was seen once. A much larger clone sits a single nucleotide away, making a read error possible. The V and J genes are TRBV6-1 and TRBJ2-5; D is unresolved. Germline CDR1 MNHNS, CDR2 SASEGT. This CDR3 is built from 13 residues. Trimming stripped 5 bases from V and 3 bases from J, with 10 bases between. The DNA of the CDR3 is TGTGCCAGCAGTAAATCTGCGGAAGAGACCCAGTACTTC. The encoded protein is CASSKSAEETQYF.

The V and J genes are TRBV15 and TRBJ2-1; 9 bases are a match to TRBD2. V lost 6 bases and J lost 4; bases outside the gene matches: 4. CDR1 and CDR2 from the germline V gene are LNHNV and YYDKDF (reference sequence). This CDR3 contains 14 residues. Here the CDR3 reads CATSSTSGYNEQFF. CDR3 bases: TGTGCCACCAGTTCTACTAGCGGGTACAATGAGCAGTTCTTC.

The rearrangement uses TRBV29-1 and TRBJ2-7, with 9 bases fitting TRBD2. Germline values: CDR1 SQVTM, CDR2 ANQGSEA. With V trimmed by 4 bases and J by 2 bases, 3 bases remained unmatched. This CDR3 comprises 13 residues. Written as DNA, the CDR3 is TGCAGCGTTGTAGCGGGGGATACCTACGAGCAGTACTTC. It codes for CSVVAGDTYEQYF.

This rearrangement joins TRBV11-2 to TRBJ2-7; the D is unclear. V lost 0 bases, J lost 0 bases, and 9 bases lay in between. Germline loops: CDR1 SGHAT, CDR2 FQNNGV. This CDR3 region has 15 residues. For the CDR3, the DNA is TGTGCCAGCAGCTTAGAAGGACGGAGCTCCTACGAGCAGTACTTC. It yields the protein CASSLEGRSSYEQYF.

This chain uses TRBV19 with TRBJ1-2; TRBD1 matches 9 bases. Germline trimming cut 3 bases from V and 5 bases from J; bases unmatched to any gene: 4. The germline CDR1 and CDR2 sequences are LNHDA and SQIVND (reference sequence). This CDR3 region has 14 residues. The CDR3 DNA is TGTGCCAGTAGTATGGGGGACAGGGCGTATGGCTACACCTTC. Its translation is CASSMGDRAYGYTF.

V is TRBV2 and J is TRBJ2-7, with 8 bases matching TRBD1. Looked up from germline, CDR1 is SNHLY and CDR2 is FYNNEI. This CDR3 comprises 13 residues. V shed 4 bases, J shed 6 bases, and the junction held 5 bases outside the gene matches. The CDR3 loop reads CASSGQGPSEQYF. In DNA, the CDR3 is TGTGCCAGCAGTGGACAGGGGCCCTCCGAGCAGTACTTC.

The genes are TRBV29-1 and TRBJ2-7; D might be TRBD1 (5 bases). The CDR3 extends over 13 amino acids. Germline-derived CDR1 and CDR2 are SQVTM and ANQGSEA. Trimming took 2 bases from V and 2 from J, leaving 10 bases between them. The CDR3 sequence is CSVELDTTYEQYF. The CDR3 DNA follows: TGCAGCGTTGAATTGGACACAACCTACGAGCAGTACTTC.

CDR3 protein: CSARQAFNEQFF. CDR3 coding DNA: TGCAGTGCTAGACAGGCCTTCAATGAGCAGTTCTTC. The V call is TRBV20-1, the J call TRBJ2-1; D not certain. Trimming removed 2 bases from V and 6 bases from J, with 8 bases in between. The length of the CDR3 is 12 residues. Germline CDR1 and CDR2: DFQATT and SNEGSKA (reference sequence).

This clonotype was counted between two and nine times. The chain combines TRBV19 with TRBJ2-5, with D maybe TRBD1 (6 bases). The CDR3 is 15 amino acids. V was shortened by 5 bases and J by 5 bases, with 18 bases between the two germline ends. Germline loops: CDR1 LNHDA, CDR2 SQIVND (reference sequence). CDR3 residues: CASSPLWDNDETQYF. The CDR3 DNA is TGTGCCAGTAGTCCGCTATGGGACAATGACGAGACCCAGTACTTC.

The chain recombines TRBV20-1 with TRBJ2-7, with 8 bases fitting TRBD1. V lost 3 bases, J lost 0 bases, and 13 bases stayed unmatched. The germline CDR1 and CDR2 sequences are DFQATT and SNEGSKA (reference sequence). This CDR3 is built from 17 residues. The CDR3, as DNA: TGCAGTGCTAGGGGTTTAGGACAGGGTAACCCCTCCTACGAGCAGTACTTC. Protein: CSARGLGQGNPSYEQYF.

The CDR3 sequence is CSVRGGGGESYEQYF. For the CDR3, the DNA is TGCAGCGTTAGAGGAGGCGGGGGCGAATCCTACGAGCAGTACTTC. The chain links TRBV29-1 to TRBJ2-7; weak D call: TRBD2 (7 bases). Per the germline V gene, CDR1 is SQVTM and CDR2 is ANQGSEA. Trimming pared 5 bases from V and 1 base from J, leaving 18 bases between. The CDR3 consists of 15 residues.

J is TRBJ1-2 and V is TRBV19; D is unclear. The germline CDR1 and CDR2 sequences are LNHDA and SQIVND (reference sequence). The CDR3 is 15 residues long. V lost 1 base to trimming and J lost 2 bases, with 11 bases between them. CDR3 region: CASSIVPGKNYGYTF. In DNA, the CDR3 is TGTGCCAGTAGTATAGTACCAGGAAAAAACTATGGCTACACCTTC.

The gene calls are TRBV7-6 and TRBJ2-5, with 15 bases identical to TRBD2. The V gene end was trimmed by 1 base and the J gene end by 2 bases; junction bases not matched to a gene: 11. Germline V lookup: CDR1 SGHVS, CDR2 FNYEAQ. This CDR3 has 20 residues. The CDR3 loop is CASSLVRTSGGAVLQETQYF. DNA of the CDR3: TGTGCCAGCAGCTTAGTAAGGACTAGCGGGGGGGCCGTCTTACAAGAGACCCAGTACTTC.

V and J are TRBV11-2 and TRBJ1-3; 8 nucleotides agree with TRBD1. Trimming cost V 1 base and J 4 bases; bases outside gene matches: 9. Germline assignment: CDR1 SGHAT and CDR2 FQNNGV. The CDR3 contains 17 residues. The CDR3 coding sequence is TGTGCCAGCAGCTTAGGACCGCAGGGGGCGCAAGGAAACACCATATATTTT. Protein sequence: CASSLGPQGAQGNTIYF.

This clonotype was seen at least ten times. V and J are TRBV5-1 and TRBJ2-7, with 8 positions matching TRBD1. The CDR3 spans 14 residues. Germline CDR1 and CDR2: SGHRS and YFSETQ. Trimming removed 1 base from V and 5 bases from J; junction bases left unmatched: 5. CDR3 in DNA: TGCGCCAGCAGCTTGCGGATACAGGGGGACGAGCAGTACTTC. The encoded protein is CASSLRIQGDEQYF.